This T cell receptor (beta chain) comes out of a study of T-cell reconstitution after alpha-beta-depleted transplantation in children. General study results and limits: At day 60, the high TCRbeta diversity found in some patients originated from recipient T cells and thymic progenitors that had survived. The main origin of T-cell counts and diversity one year after transplant was newly produced T cells. By about two months after transplant, alpha-beta T cells reportedly arose from several hundred graft clones that had expanded.

This CDR3 is built from 13 residues. Germline V gene sequence: CDR1 SGHRS, CDR2 YFSETQ. The sample holds a few counts of this clonotype. What it binds is not known. At one of its ends the junction is not consistent with the germline gene, which may arise from a read error. It was with unique molecular identifiers that the TCRbeta library was prepared. TCRdb reprocessed the PCR reads via MiXCR and lists one record per CDR3 protein. The data show roughly 570,000 distinct CDR3 sequences, with roughly 30% seen just once and around 36% held by the top ten. This chain joins TRBV5-1 and TRBJ2-1; 8 bases match TRBD2. Sample: PBMCs, taken before TCRalphabeta/CD19-depleted stem cell transplant. This TCR was recovered from a boy under two years old with Wiskott-Aldrich syndrome, due to receive a stem cell transplant. The CDR3 DNA reads TGCGCCAGCAGCTCGAATGGACTAGCCCGTGGGTCCTTC. Its translation: CASSSNGLARGSF.